These T cell receptor beta chains were read from a single sample in a study of blood T cells in healthy people across ages. From the 5' RACE reads, TCRdb called clonotypes with MiXCR, one entry per CDR3 protein. Of around 1.5 million distinct CDR3 sequences in the sample, around 59% were seen once. Sequencing was performed on blood. The receptors derive from a man younger than 35 in good health. Both conserved end residues are part of each CDR3. The D gene is left open where the match is weak. Clone size appears in some rows only: once, few, many, or a class for an expanded clone.

TRBJ2-4 few TRBD2 TRBV4-2 CASSQRAGGRYIQYF TGTGCCAGCAGCCAAAGAGCGGGGGGGCGATACATTCAGTACTTC
TRBJ2-7 - - TRBV4-1 CASSQDSLALSARAYEQYF TGCGCCAGCAGCCAAGATTCGTTAGCACTTAGCGCGAGGGCCTACGAGCAGTACTTC
TRBJ2-7 - - TRBV29-1 CSAETYNEQYF TGCAGCGCAGAAACATACAATGAGCAGTACTTC
TRBJ2-3 - TRBD2 TRBV5-6 CASSPPRRSGKTDTQYF TGTGCCAGCAGCCCACCCCGAAGGAGCGGGAAGACAGATACGCAGTATTTT
TRBJ2-1 - - TRBV5-1 CASSSERISYNEQFF TGCGCCAGCAGCTCCGAGCGGATCTCCTACAATGAGCAGTTCTTC
TRBJ1-1 - - TRBV5-1 CASRGVRGKNTEAFF TGCGCCAGCAGGGGAGTGAGGGGAAAGAACACTGAAGCTTTCTTT
TRBJ1-6 - - TRBV28 CASSLGGSYNSPLHF TGTGCCAGCAGTTTAGGGGGTTCCTATAATTCACCCCTCCACTTT
TRBJ2-5 once TRBD2 TRBV4-2 CASSQSGLAANQETQYF TGTGCCAGCAGCCAATCCGGACTAGCGGCTAACCAAGAGACCCAGTACTTC
TRBJ2-1 - - TRBV14 CASSQDGGYGRRNEQFF TGTGCCAGCAGCCAAGATGGGGGCTACGGGAGACGCAATGAGCAGTTCTTC
TRBJ2-7 - TRBD1 TRBV29-1 CSVVATGLNEQYF TGCAGCGTTGTTGCGACAGGGCTCAACGAGCAGTACTTC
TRBJ2-5 many - TRBV27 CASRTGNQETQYF TGTGCCAGCAGAACGGGAAACCAAGAGACCCAGTACTTC
TRBJ2-7 few TRBD2 TRBV12-3/TRBV12-4 CASRWTSGPYEQYF TGTGCCAGCAGATGGACTAGCGGACCTTACGAGCAGTACTTC
TRBJ2-3 - - TRBV3-1 CASSQDPSPRLSAQYF TGTGCCAGCAGCCAAGATCCGTCACCTAGGCTTTCCGCACAGTATTTT
TRBJ2-7 few TRBD2 TRBV25-1 CASSLPGGNYEQYF TGTGCCAGCAGTCTCCCGGGGGGGAATTACGAGCAGTACTTC
TRBJ1-1 - TRBD1 TRBV7-2 CASSFPPGQPNTEAFF TGTGCCAGCAGCTTCCCACCGGGACAGCCTAACACTGAAGCTTTCTTT
TRBJ2-7 - - TRBV4-2 CASSQGPGFNYEQYF TGTGCCAGCAGCCAAGGTCCGGGATTTAACTACGAGCAGTACTTC
TRBJ2-1 once TRBD2 TRBV20-1 CSAQRDRASGGAGEQFF TGCAGTGCGCAGCGAGATCGGGCTAGCGGGGGGGCTGGAGAGCAGTTCTTC
TRBJ2-7 - TRBD2 TRBV4-1 CASRLQAGGLYEQYF TGCGCCAGCCGACTTCAAGCGGGAGGATTGTACGAGCAGTACTTC
TRBJ2-7 few TRBD1 TRBV29-1 CSAVPGQGYEQYF TGCAGCGCAGTACCGGGACAGGGCTACGAGCAGTACTTC
TRBJ2-1 few - TRBV29-1 CSVWCSSYNEQFF TGCAGCGTGTGGTGTAGCTCCTACAATGAGCAGTTCTTC
TRBJ2-4 - TRBD2 TRBV12-3/TRBV12-4 CASSIWGGEQYF TGTGCCAGCAGTATCTGGGGGGGGGAGCAGTACTTC
TRBJ1-1 - - TRBV7-9 CASSTLDLGDTEAFF TGTGCCAGCAGCACCCTCGACCTGGGGGACACTGAAGCTTTCTTT
TRBJ2-1 - - TRBV7-9 CASSLSPGKRGVNEQFF TGTGCCAGCAGCTTAAGCCCCGGGAAAAGGGGAGTCAATGAGCAGTTCTTC
TRBJ2-3 - TRBD2 TRBV7-6 CASSLAPSAGGTDTQYF TGTGCCAGCAGCTTAGCGCCTAGCGCGGGAGGCACAGATACGCAGTATTTT
TRBJ2-7 - - TRBV11-2 CASSLAETDLSPVYEQYF TGTGCCAGCAGCTTAGCCGAAACCGACTTGTCTCCGGTCTACGAGCAGTACTTC
TRBJ1-2 - - TRBV4-1 CASSQDGPGWGYTF TGCGCCAGCAGCCAAGATGGGCCCGGGTGGGGCTACACCTTC
TRBJ1-1 - - TRBV7-8 CASSLVPSEAFF TGTGCCAGCAGCTTAGTCCCCAGTGAAGCTTTCTTT
TRBJ2-7 few TRBD2 TRBV4-2 CASSRTSGVSNEQYF TGTGCCAGCAGCAGGACTAGCGGAGTTTCAAACGAGCAGTACTTC
TRBJ2-7 once TRBD1 TRBV6-5 CASNPGQGTEQYF TGTGCCAGCAACCCTGGACAGGGTACCGAGCAGTACTTC
TRBJ2-1 once TRBD1 TRBV4-1 CASSQVRDRGLNEQFF TGCGCCAGCAGCCAAGTCCGGGACAGGGGGCTCAATGAGCAGTTCTTC
TRBJ1-2 - - TRBV7-2 CASSPTDFINYGYTF TGTGCCAGCAGCCCGACAGATTTTATCAACTATGGCTACACCTTC
TRBJ2-7 few - TRBV20-1 CSARRESSYEQYF TGCAGTGCTCGGAGAGAGAGCTCCTACGAGCAGTACTTC
TRBJ2-6 once TRBD1 TRBV7-9 CARKPVVTGVGANVLTF TGTGCCAGGAAGCCTGTCGTAACAGGGGTTGGGGCCAACGTCCTGACTTTC
TRBJ2-7 - TRBD2 TRBV5-1 CASSLAGIAGLGDEQYF TGCGCCAGCAGCTTGGCCGGGATAGCGGGACTCGGGGACGAGCAGTACTTC
TRBJ1-2 once - TRBV12-3/TRBV12-4 CASSPRMNYGYTF TGTGCCAGCAGTCCCCGAATGAACTATGGCTACACCTTC
TRBJ1-2 - - TRBV29-1 CSVRAGNYGYTF TGCAGCGTCAGGGCAGGGAACTATGGCTACACCTTC